This TCR beta chain was documented in a study of T-cell reconstitution after alpha-beta-depleted transplantation in children. This clonotype was detected a few times. The antigen is not known. Broader study findings: Several hundred expanded graft clones reportedly were the source of alpha-beta T cells about two months after transplant.

As it was prepared, the TCRbeta library received unique molecular identifiers. One entry per CDR3 protein results from TCRdb running MiXCR on the PCR reads. This sample has 750,000 to 950,000 distinct CDR3 sequences, with approximately 15% found just once. Germline CDR1 SGHRS, CDR2 YFSETQ. The trim removed 4 bases at V and 0 bases at J, leaving 8 bases unmatched. The CDR3 spans 17 residues. Specimen: PBMCs, mostly from graft donor cells, collected 360 days after TCRalphabeta/CD19-depleted stem cell transplant. The receptor's source is a male patient younger than 18 who had a stem cell transplant for acute lymphoblastic leukemia, so the T cells may come from the graft donor. V usage is TRBV5-1 and J usage is TRBJ2-1, with 9 bases aligning to TRBD2. CDR3 bases: TGCGCCAGCAGCAGGGGGGCGGGAGGGTTCTCCTACAATGAGCAGTTCTTC. It translates to CASSRGAGGFSYNEQFF.